The 7 T cell receptor beta chains below were found in one sample sequenced in a study of blood T cell repertoires in COVID-19. TCRdb's table, derived via immunoSEQ multiplex PCR, lists solely in-frame clones and lacks some. This table has around 150,000 clones, roughly 85% appearing once. The source material was peripheral blood. The receptors were sampled from a human donor with acute or convalescent COVID-19. The donor label of this sample is uncertain.

The rearrangement links TRBV18 to TRBJ1-1; TRBD1 agrees at 7 bases. CDR1 is KGHSH and CDR2 is LQKENI in the germline V gene. After removal of 6 bases from V and 4 bases from J, the junction contained 5 bases not matched to a gene. The CDR3 covers 13 residues. CDR3 nucleotides: TGTGCCAGCTCGATGGACAGGTTCACTGAAGCTTTCTTT. Encoded protein: CASSMDRFTEAFF.

The genes are TRBV10-2 and TRBJ1-3; D is perhaps TRBD1 (6 bases). Germline assignment: CDR1 WSHSY and CDR2 SAAADI. The V and J ends lost 8 bases and 0 bases respectively, with 14 bases between them. The CDR3 is 15 residues long. Written as DNA, the CDR3 is TGCGCCAGCGGAGGGGGGGGGTACTCTGGAAACACCATATATTTT. This codes for CASGGGGYSGNTIYF.

The J gene is TRBJ1-1, the V gene TRBV5-1; D is undetermined. The CDR3 extends over 14 amino acids. Per germline, CDR1 SGHRS and CDR2 YFSETQ. The ends were cut back, 0 bases at V and 0 bases at J, with 6 bases in the middle. The CDR3 is CASSLGAMNTEAFF. In nucleotides, the CDR3 is TGCGCCAGCAGCTTGGGGGCGATGAACACTGAAGCTTTCTTT.

The V and J genes are TRBV27 and TRBJ1-1; perhaps TRBD1 as D (5 bases). The ends were cut back, 5 bases at V and 1 base at J, with 11 bases in the middle. CDR1 and CDR2 from the germline V gene are MNHEY and SMNVEV (reference sequence). The CDR3 covers 14 residues. The CDR3 protein is CASSMYQGNTEAFF. The CDR3 coding sequence is TGTGCCAGCAGTATGTATCAGGGGAACACTGAAGCTTTCTTT.

The chain has TRBV4-2 and TRBJ1-1; 10 bases line up with TRBD1. V shed 5 bases and J 3 bases; nucleotides not matched to a gene: 6. This CDR3 has 15 amino acids. Germline values: CDR1 LGHNA, CDR2 YNFKEQ. The CDR3 sequence is CASSFRDRGHTEAFF. CDR3 DNA sequence: TGTGCCAGCAGCTTCCGGGACAGGGGCCACACTGAAGCTTTCTTT.

The chain couples TRBV3-1 (or the pseudogene TRBV3-2) to TRBJ1-2; 8 bases map to TRBD1. Germline V lookup: CDR1 LGHDT, CDR2 YNNKEL (reference sequence). The V and J ends lost 3 bases and 5 bases, in that order; junction bases with no gene match: 8. The CDR3 covers 15 residues. The CDR3 spells CASSHLRRQGYGYTF. The CDR3 bases are TGTGCCAGCAGCCACCTGCGGCGACAGGGGTATGGCTACACCTTC.

This clone occurred once. V gene TRBV5-1 combines with J gene TRBJ2-2, with 8 bases aligning to TRBD2. The germline V gene has CDR1 SGHRS and CDR2 YFSETQ. V lost 2 bases and J lost 7; bases outside the gene matches: 10. The CDR3 sequence is 16 residues long. DNA for the CDR3: TGCGCCAGCAGCTTACTGCGGGGGGAAGTAATCGGGGAGCTGTTTTTT. Protein product: CASSLLRGEVIGELFF.